This T cell receptor beta chain was found in a study of shared clonotypes between healthy human individuals. Data came from immunoSEQ multiplex PCR; TCRdb stores just in-frame clones and leaves some out. The data hold roughly 2.1 million clones, with roughly 91% observed a single time. As regards this clone: Its antigen is not identified.

Notes on the study in general: Clonotype sharing among donors, it was expected, would be affected by sequencing depth. The study drew on few donors, limiting represented genetic and exposure-history diversity.

The CDR3 has 15 amino acids. The V gene lost 1 base and the J gene lost 4 bases, with 11 bases spanning the gap. The germline V gene has CDR1 SEHNR and CDR2 FQNEAQ (reference sequence). Terminally differentiated effector memory CD45RA+ cells were excluded from the naive CD8 cells, which were CD45RO-negative and positively selected for CCR7. The V and J genes are TRBV7-9 and TRBJ2-1; no clear D. The receptor comes from a man younger than 30 in good health. Some clones in this sample may be carry-over from other donors' samples. The sample taken for sequencing was naive CD8+ T cells from PBMCs. The CDR3 region is CASSLEGFEYNEQFF. The CDR3, as DNA: TGTGCCAGCAGCTTAGAGGGATTTGAGTACAATGAGCAGTTCTTC.